This TCR beta chain was profiled in a study of T cells expressing NK-cell markers. Overall study context: Eight donors were sequenced, seven testing HCMV-seropositive and one testing seronegative.

TCR beta libraries carry UMIs added by 5'RACE template switching. TCRdb re-called the 5' RACE reads; every CDR3 protein appears as one record, without DNA. The sample features about 550,000 distinct CDR3 sequences, with roughly 3.6% in its top ten. Note on this clonotype: The target antigen is unknown.

This CDR3 has 17 amino acids. Germline CDR1 is SEHNR and CDR2 is FQNEAQ (reference sequence). Whole-study results and caveats: HCMV specificity of the expanded NKG2C+ T cell clones stayed unclear. The study found these clonotypes also leading the CD3+CD56-NKG2C+ fraction in several donors.

Sequenced: blood T cells: a sorted CD56 or NKG2C T cell subset, CD4+ or CD8+ T cells, or bulk PBMC T cells (not recorded which). The origin of this receptor is a man in his late teens or twenties in good health. J is TRBJ2-1 and V is TRBV7-9; TCRdb picks TRBD1, but there is no DNA to check that call. The CDR3 here is CASSPKDRVGGLREQFF.